This is a list of T cell receptor beta chains from one sample in a study of TIL therapy for anti-PD-1-resistant metastatic lung cancer. Produced via immunoSEQ multiplex PCR; TCRdb's table is partial and in-frame only. This table has about 36,000 clones, around 70% appearing once. Source: blood, taken at baseline. The receptors derive from a person aged 25-85 years with non-small cell lung cancer. Both conserved end residues are part of each CDR3. A D gene is named only where the DNA matches it firmly. Not all rows give a size; the values are once, few, many and, for expanded clones, a class.

J,size,V,D,CDR3,DNA
TRBJ2-7,-,TRBV5-5,-,CASSTMSSYEQYF,TGTGCCAGCAGCACTATGAGCTCCTACGAGCAGTACTTC
TRBJ2-2,-,TRBV7-9,-,CASSSENRELFF,TGTGCCAGCAGCTCGGAAAACCGGGAGCTGTTTTTT
TRBJ2-7,-,TRBV11-3,TRBD1,CASSPGTGNYEQYF,TGTGCCAGCAGTCCCGGGACAGGGAACTACGAGCAGTACTTC
TRBJ2-5,-,TRBV5-6,TRBD1,CASSFTGGVETQYF,TGTGCCAGCAGCTTTACAGGGGGCGTGGAGACCCAGTACTTC
TRBJ2-1,-,TRBV4-3,-,CASSPGALHNEQFF,TGCGCCAGCAGCCCGGGGGCACTCCACAATGAGCAGTTCTTC
TRBJ2-7,-,TRBV4-1,-,CASSRSLTGTSYEQYF,TGCGCCAGCAGCCGATCGCTCACCGGGACCTCCTACGAGCAGTACTTC
TRBJ2-7,-,TRBV15,-,CATSRVYGGNEQYF,TGTGCCACCAGCAGAGTTTATGGGGGGAACGAGCAGTACTTC
TRBJ2-1,-,TRBV19,TRBD1,CASSGRQGRHNEQFF,TGTGCCAGTAGTGGAAGACAGGGGAGGCACAATGAGCAGTTCTTC
TRBJ1-6,few,TRBV2,-,CASSADNSPLHF,TGTGCCAGCTCGGCGGACAATTCACCCCTCCACTTT
TRBJ1-1,-,TRBV7-3,-,CASSLGGGNVGAEAFF,TGTGCCAGCAGCTTAGGTGGGGGAAATGTGGGCGCTGAAGCTTTCTTT
TRBJ2-1,-,TRBV5-6,-,CASSLDFNEQFF,TGTGCCAGCAGCCTAGACTTCAATGAGCAGTTCTTC
TRBJ2-7,-,TRBV5-8,-,CASSHMGYEQYF,TGTGCCAGCAGCCATATGGGCTACGAGCAGTACTTC
TRBJ2-1,-,TRBV9,-,CASSPRGYNEQFF,TGTGCCAGCAGTCCACGGGGTTACAATGAGCAGTTCTTC
TRBJ1-5,-,TRBV7-9,-,CASSLKGGQPQHF,TGTGCCAGCAGCTTAAAGGGGGGTCAGCCCCAGCATTTT
TRBJ1-4,-,TRBV19,TRBD1,CASNARGTDSTNEKLFF,TGTGCCAGTAACGCTAGGGGGACAGACTCAACTAATGAAAAACTGTTTTTT
TRBJ2-3,-,TRBV5-1,-,CASSPAAHGTDTQYF,TGCGCCAGCAGCCCGGCCGCCCACGGCACAGATACGCAGTATTTT
TRBJ2-2,-,TRBV9,TRBD2,CASSPFSGTTGELFF,TGTGCCAGCAGCCCCTTTAGCGGGACCACCGGGGAGCTGTTTTTT
TRBJ1-2,-,TRBV19,-,CASSMRANYGYTF,TGTGCCAGTAGTATGCGAGCTAACTATGGCTACACCTTC
TRBJ2-5,-,TRBV25-1,-,CASSGRTGTRETQYF,TGTGCCAGCAGTGGAAGGACCGGGACAAGGGAGACCCAGTACTTC
TRBJ2-1,once,TRBV29-1,-,CSVAGRSYNEQFF,TGCAGCGTTGCCGGCCGCAGTTACAATGAGCAGTTCTTC
TRBJ2-7,-,TRBV4-1,-,CASSQEILHGTYEQYF,TGCGCCAGCAGCCAAGAGATTTTGCACGGAACCTACGAGCAGTACTTC
TRBJ2-5,-,TRBV4-1,-,CASSLARETQYF,TGTGCCAGCAGCTTAGCCCGCGAGACCCAGTACTTC